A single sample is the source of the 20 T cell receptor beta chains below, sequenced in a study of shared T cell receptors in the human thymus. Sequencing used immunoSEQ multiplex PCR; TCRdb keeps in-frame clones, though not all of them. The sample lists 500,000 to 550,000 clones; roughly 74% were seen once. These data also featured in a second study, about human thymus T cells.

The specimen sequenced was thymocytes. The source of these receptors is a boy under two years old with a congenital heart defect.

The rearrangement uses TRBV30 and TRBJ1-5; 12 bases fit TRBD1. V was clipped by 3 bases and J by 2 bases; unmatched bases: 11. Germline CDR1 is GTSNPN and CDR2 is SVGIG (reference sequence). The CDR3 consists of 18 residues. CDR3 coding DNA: TGTGCCTGGAGGGCCGGGACAGGGGGCGGAGAGGGCAATCAGCCCCAGCATTTT. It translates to CAWRAGTGGGEGNQPQHF.

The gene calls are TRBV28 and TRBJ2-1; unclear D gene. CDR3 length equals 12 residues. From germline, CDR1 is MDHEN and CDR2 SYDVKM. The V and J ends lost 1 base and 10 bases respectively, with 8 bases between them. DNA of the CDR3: TGTGCCAGCAGTTTATTTGTGGCAGAGCAGTTCTTC. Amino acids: CASSLFVAEQFF.

CDR3 nucleotide sequence: TGTGCCAGCAGCCTCAAAGCGGGTGAGCAGTTCTTC. It encodes CASSLKAGEQFF. The chain links TRBV11-2 to TRBJ2-1; D might be TRBD2 (6 bases). Trimming took 5 bases from V and 9 from J, leaving 11 bases between them. The CDR3 is 12 amino acids. Germline CDR1 reads SGHAT; CDR2 reads FQNNGV.

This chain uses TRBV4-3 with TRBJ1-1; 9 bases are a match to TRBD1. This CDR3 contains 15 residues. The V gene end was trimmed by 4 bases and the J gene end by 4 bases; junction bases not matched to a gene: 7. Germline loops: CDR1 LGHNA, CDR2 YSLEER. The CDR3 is CASSLTQGASTEAFF. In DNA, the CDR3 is TGCGCCAGCAGCCTTACACAGGGGGCGAGCACTGAAGCTTTCTTT.

CDR3: CSVAGTSGSKPRGEETQYF. Here the CDR3 DNA reads TGCAGCGTCGCCGGGACTAGCGGGAGCAAACCTAGGGGTGAAGAGACCCAGTACTTC. The chain uses TRBV29-1 and TRBJ2-5, with 14 bases fitting TRBD2. After removal of 6 bases from V and 3 bases from J, the junction contained 18 bases not matched to a gene. CDR3 size: 19 residues. The germline gives CDR1 SQVTM, CDR2 ANQGSEA. Using reference TRBV29-1 and TRBJ2-5 for the parts outside the CDR3, the full variable domain is SAVISQKPSRDICQRGTSLTIQCQVDSQVTMMFWYRQQPGQSLTLIATANQGSEATYESGFVIDKFPISRPNLTFSTLTVSNMSPEDSSIYLCSVAGTSGSKPRGEETQYFGPGTRLLVL.

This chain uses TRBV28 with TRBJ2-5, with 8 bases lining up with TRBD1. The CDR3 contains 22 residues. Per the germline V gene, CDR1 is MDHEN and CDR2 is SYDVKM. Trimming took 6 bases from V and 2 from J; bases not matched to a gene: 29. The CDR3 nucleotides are TGTGCCAGCAGACTAGTCCGGGACAGGCTCGAAAGCGGGCCCCCGGGGCAAGAGACCCAGTACTTC. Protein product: CASRLVRDRLESGPPGQETQYF.

CDR3 in DNA: TGTGCCTGGTGGGTGGGGGGACATGGCTACACCTTC. This codes for CAWWVGGHGYTF. The chain joins TRBV30 to TRBJ1-2; tentative D call: TRBD1 (5 bases). CDR3 length equals 12 residues. The germline V gene has CDR1 GTSNPN and CDR2 SVGIG (reference sequence). Between the trimmed V and J ends, which lost 5 bases and 6 bases, there was a span of 13 bases.

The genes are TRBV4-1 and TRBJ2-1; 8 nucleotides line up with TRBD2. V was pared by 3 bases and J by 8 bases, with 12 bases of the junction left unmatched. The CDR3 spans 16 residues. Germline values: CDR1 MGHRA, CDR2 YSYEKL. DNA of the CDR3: TGCGCCAGCAGCCATGCATGGGGTAGCGGGGTTCATGAGCAGTTCTTC. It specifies CASSHAWGSGVHEQFF.

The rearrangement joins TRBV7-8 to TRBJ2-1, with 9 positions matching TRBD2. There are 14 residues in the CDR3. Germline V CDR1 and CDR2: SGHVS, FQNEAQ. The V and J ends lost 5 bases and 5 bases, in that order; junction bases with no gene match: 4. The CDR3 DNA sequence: TGTGCCAGCAGCCAGACTAGCGGCGACAATGAGCAGTTCTTC. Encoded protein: CASSQTSGDNEQFF. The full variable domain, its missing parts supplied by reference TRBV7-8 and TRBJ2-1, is GAGVSQSPRYKVAKRGQDVALRCDPISGHVSLFWYQQALGQGPEFLTYFQNEAQLDKSGLPSDRFFAERPEGSVSTLKIQRTQQEDSAVYLCASSQTSGDNEQFFGPGTRLTVL.

Here the CDR3 DNA reads TGTGCCATCAGTGCTGGGCTAGCGGGAAGGTACGAGCAGTACTTC. Translation gives CAISAGLAGRYEQYF. This rearrangement joins TRBV10-3 to TRBJ2-7; 9 bases match TRBD2. The CDR3 extends over 15 amino acids. Unmatched junction bases numbered 8, after V lost 4 bases and J lost 4 bases. CDR1 and CDR2 (germline): ENHRY, SYGVKD.

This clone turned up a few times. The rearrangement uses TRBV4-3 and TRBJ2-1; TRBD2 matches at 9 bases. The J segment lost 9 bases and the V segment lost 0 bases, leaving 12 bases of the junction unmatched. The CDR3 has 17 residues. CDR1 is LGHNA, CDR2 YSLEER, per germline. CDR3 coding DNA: TGCGCCAGCAGCCAAGATAAGGGCGGGAGGGCCTCTGGTGAGCAGTTCTTC. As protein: CASSQDKGGRASGEQFF.

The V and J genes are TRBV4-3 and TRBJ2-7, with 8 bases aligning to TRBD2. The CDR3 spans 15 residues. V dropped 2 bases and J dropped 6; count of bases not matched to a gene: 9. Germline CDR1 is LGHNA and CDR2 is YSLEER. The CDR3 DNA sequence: TGCGCCAGCAGCCAACAACTAGCGGACGCTTCCGAGCAGTACTTC. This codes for CASSQQLADASEQYF.

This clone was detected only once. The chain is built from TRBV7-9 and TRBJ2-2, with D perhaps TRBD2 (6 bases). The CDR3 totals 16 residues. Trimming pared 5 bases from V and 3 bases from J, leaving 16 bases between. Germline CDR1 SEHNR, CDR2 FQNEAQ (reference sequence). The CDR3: CASSRGRTGDTGELFF. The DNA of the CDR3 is TGTGCCAGCAGCCGCGGTCGGACGGGGGACACCGGGGAGCTGTTTTTT.

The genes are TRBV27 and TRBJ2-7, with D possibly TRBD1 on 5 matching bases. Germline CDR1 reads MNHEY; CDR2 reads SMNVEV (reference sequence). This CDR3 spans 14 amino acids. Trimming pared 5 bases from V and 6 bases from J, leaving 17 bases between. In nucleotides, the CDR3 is TGTGCCAGCAGTAGCGACAGCAACTTTATCGAGCAGTACTTC. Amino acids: CASSSDSNFIEQYF.

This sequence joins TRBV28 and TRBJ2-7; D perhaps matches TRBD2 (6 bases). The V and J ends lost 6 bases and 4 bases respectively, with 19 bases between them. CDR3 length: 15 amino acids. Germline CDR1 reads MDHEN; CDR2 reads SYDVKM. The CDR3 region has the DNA TGTGCCAGCAGCTCCCTAGCGATCTACCGGTACGAGCAGTACTTC. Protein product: CASSSLAIYRYEQYF.

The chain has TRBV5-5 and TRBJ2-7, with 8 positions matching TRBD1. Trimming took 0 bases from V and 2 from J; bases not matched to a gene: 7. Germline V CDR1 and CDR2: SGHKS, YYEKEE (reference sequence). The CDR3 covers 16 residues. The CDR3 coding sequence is TGTGCCAGCAGCTTGGGTTCCTTGACAGGGGCCTACGAGCAGTACTTC. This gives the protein CASSLGSLTGAYEQYF.

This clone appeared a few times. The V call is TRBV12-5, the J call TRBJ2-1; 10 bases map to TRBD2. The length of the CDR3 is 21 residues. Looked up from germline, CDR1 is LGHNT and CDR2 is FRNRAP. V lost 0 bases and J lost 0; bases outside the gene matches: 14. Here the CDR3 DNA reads TGTGCTAGTGGTTTGGTAAAAGCTAGCGGGAGAGAGGGGACCTCCTACAATGAGCAGTTCTTC. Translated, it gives CASGLVKASGREGTSYNEQFF.

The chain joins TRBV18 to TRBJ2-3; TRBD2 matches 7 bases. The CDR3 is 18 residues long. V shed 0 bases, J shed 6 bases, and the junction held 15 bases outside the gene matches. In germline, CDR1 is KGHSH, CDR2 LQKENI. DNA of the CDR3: TGTGCCAGCTCACCACCAGAGGGCCGACTAGCCCCCTGGGATACGCAGTATTTT. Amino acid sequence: CASSPPEGRLAPWDTQYF.

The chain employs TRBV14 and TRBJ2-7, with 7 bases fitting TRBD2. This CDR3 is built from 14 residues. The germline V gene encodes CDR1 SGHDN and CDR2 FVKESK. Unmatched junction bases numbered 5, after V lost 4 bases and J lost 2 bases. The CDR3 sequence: CASSPWGTTYEQYF. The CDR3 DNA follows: TGTGCCAGCAGCCCCTGGGGGACTACCTACGAGCAGTACTTC.

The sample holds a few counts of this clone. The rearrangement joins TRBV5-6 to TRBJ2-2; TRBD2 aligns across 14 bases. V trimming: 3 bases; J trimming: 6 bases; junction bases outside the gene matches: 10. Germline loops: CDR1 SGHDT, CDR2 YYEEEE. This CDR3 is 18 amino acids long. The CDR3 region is CASSSDPGLAGESGELFF. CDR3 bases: TGTGCCAGCAGCTCCGACCCGGGACTAGCGGGAGAGTCCGGGGAGCTGTTTTTT.